The clone carrying this T cell receptor (beta chain) was seen more than once but under ten times. Its antigen is undetermined. TCRdb re-called the 5' RACE reads with MiXCR, one entry per CDR3 protein. The sample consists of 400,000 to 500,000 distinct CDR3 sequences, over 11% of them appearing once. This specimen comes from a study of identical twins. The trim removed 0 bases at V and 10 bases at J, leaving 0 bases unmatched. CDR1 is SGHVS, CDR2 FQNEAQ, per germline. The CDR3 has 12 amino acids. Study-wide results and caveats: Those out-of-frame alpha sequences shared by twins showed an excess of low generation probability. Potential partial confounding of zero-insertion analyses by invariant MAIT and iNKT cells was noted.

The sample was also linked to a second study, of yellow fever vaccine responses in identical twins. That publication notes: The authors reported partly convergent, partly personalized vaccine responses in identical twins.

The sequence was collected from a woman between 18 and 29 years old in good health. The sample consisted of CD4+ T cells sorted from blood. The chain links TRBV7-8 to TRBJ2-1, with 7 bases that match TRBD1. For the CDR3, the DNA is TGTGCCAGCAGCTTAGCGGGACAGGAGCAGTTCTTC. The encoded protein is CASSLAGQEQFF.